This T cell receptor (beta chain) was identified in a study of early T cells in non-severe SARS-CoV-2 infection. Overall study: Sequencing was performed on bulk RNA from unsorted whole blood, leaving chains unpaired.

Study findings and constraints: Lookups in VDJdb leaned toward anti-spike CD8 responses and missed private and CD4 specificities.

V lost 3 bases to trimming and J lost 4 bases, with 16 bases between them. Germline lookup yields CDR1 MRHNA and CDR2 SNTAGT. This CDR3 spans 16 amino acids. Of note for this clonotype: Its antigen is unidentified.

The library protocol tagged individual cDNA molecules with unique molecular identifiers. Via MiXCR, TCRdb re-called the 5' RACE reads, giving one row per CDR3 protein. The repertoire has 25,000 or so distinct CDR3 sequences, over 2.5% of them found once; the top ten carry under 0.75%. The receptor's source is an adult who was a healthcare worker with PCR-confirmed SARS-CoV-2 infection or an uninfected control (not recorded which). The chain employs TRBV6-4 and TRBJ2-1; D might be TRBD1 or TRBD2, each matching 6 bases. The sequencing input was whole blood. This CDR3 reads CASSEEGGSRYNEQFF. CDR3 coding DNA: TGTGCCAGCAGTGAAGAAGGGGGGTCCCGGTACAATGAGCAGTTCTTC.